The 13 T cell receptor beta chains below come from one sample, sequenced in a study of human T cells and chemical hapten exposure. MiXCR, run by TCRdb on the RACE reads, gives a single entry per CDR3 protein. The sample yields 65,000 to 95,000 distinct CDR3 sequences, 10% to 15% seen once. As for time point: patch test 1, 2 weeks after DPC sensitization. Described treatment: therapeutic diphenylcyclopropenone sensitization with weekly scalp DPC. Sequencing was performed on whole blood, taken in connection with sensitization to the hapten diphenylcyclopropenone (DPC). These receptors all come from a woman aged 55-70 years with alopecia areata. Some clones in this sample may be carry-over from other donors' samples.

The chain has TRBV7-9 and TRBJ2-1; perhaps TRBD2 as D (6 bases). The CDR3 covers 15 residues. Germline CDR1 and CDR2: SEHNR and FQNEAQ (reference sequence). Trimming took off 2 bases at V and 8 bases at J, with 16 bases between the two ends. The CDR3 region is CASSLMSRGADEQFF. DNA for the CDR3: TGTGCCAGCAGCTTAATGAGTCGCGGGGCCGATGAGCAGTTCTTC.

This clonotype was counted at least ten times. The V call is TRBV7-9, the J call TRBJ2-7, with D unclear. The V gene lost 5 bases and the J gene lost 6 bases, with 8 bases spanning the gap. The CDR3 extends over 11 amino acids. Per germline, CDR1 SEHNR and CDR2 FQNEAQ (reference sequence). The DNA of the CDR3 is TGTGCCAGCAGCGAAGTCCTCGAGCAGTACTTC. This gives the protein CASSEVLEQYF.

In this sample, this clonotype turned up many times. This rearrangement joins TRBV7-3 to TRBJ2-2; TRBD1 matches at 9 bases. V lost 3 bases and J lost 2; bases outside the gene matches: 4. Germline CDR1 and CDR2: SGHTA and FQGTGA. The CDR3 covers 16 residues. The CDR3 protein is CASSFGGQGNTGELFF. The CDR3 DNA sequence: TGTGCCAGCAGCTTCGGGGGACAGGGAAACACCGGGGAGCTGTTTTTT.

The rearrangement uses TRBV2 and TRBJ1-4, with 7 bases that match TRBD1. Per the germline V gene, CDR1 is SNHLY and CDR2 is FYNNEI. The CDR3 sequence is 13 residues long. V lost 10 bases, J lost 3 bases, and 5 bases stayed unmatched. CDR3 in DNA: TGTGCCAACAGACAGGGCCCTAATGAAAAACTGTTTTTT. This codes for CANRQGPNEKLFF.

The table lists this clonotype with a few counts. The V gene is TRBV11-2, the J gene TRBJ2-2, with 8 bases matching TRBD2. This CDR3 is built from 17 residues. With 3 bases clipped from V and 1 base from J, the junction kept 7 bases outside the gene matches. CDR1 SGHAT and CDR2 FQNNGV come from the germline V gene. CDR3 residues: CASSFERLAKNTGELFF. The CDR3 coding sequence is TGTGCCAGCAGCTTCGAGAGACTAGCGAAGAACACCGGGGAGCTGTTTTTT.

Ten or more counts support this clonotype. J is TRBJ2-7 and V is TRBV3-1, with 9 nucleotides matching TRBD2. Germline lookup yields CDR1 LGHDT and CDR2 YNNKEL (reference sequence). Trimming took 2 bases from V and 0 from J; bases not matched to a gene: 5. The CDR3 has 16 residues. CDR3 in amino acids: CASSQKAGGSSYEQYF. For the CDR3, the DNA is TGTGCCAGCAGCCAAAAAGCGGGGGGAAGCTCCTACGAGCAGTACTTC.

The table lists this clonotype with many counts. The V call is TRBV20-1, the J call TRBJ2-7, with D tentatively TRBD1 (6 bases). CDR1 and CDR2 from the germline V gene are DFQATT and SNEGSKA (reference sequence). Trimming pared 7 bases from V and 0 bases from J, leaving 10 bases between. This CDR3 has 12 residues. CDR3 nucleotides: TGCAGTGGCAGGGACAACTCCTACGAGCAGTACTTC. Protein: CSGRDNSYEQYF.

J is TRBJ2-1 and V is TRBV2, with D perhaps TRBD1 (7 bases). V lost 4 bases and J 12 bases, leaving 19 bases between the germline ends. In germline, CDR1 is SNHLY, CDR2 FYNNEI. The CDR3 spans 14 residues. Here the CDR3 DNA reads TGTGCCAGCAGTGTAATGACTAGTCAGGGGGTGCAGTTCTTC. Its protein product is CASSVMTSQGVQFF.

CDR3: CASSLEGIGSSYEQYF. The CDR3 bases are TGTGCCAGCAGCTTAGAAGGGATAGGGAGCTCCTACGAGCAGTACTTC. The genes are TRBV7-3 and TRBJ2-7; D is possibly TRBD2 (5 bases). V lost 2 bases and J lost 0, with 14 bases in between. There are 16 residues in the CDR3. From germline, CDR1 is SGHTA and CDR2 FQGTGA.

This clonotype was counted at least ten times. The chain links TRBV6-1 to TRBJ1-4; the D gene is possibly TRBD1 (6 bases). The V gene's germline CDR1 is MNHNS and CDR2 SASEGT. CDR3 length: 16 residues. Trimming cost V 6 bases and J 0 bases, with 14 bases left between them. The CDR3 nucleotides read TGTGCCAGCAGAGCCTGGACAGCTGCAACTAATGAAAAACTGTTTTTT. It codes for CASRAWTAATNEKLFF.

This clonotype came up a few times. This chain connects TRBV14 to TRBJ2-5, with TRBD1 matching over 9 bases. Germline values: CDR1 SGHDN, CDR2 FVKESK. J lost 5 bases, V lost 9 bases, and 19 bases had no gene match. CDR3 length: 17 residues. The CDR3 loop reads CARISDRGPSVRETQYF. CDR3 sequence (DNA): TGTGCCAGAATATCGGACAGGGGACCGTCGGTTCGGGAGACCCAGTACTTC.

There are many counts of this clonotype. The chain combines TRBV10-1 with TRBJ2-7; D unresolved. The V gene's germline CDR1 is WNHNN and CDR2 SYGVQD (reference sequence). Trimming took 0 bases from V and 2 from J, leaving 11 bases between them. The CDR3 runs 15 residues. The CDR3 region is CASSESKGVTYEQYF. Written as DNA, the CDR3 is TGCGCCAGCAGTGAGTCGAAAGGAGTTACCTACGAGCAGTACTTC.

This clonotype has ten or more counts. This sequence joins TRBV7-6 and TRBJ2-7, with D unclear. Germline CDR1 is SGHVS and CDR2 is FNYEAQ. V lost 4 bases, J lost 2 bases, and 9 bases lay in between. The CDR3 is made up of 13 amino acids. The CDR3 DNA reads as TGTGCCAGCAGCTCGACATACCCCTACGAGCAGTACTTC. Amino acid sequence: CASSSTYPYEQYF.